The 26 T cell receptor beta chains listed next were all sequenced from one sample in a study of monozygotic twins with cystic fibrosis. Sequencing was performed with immunoSEQ multiplex PCR; in TCRdb, only in-frame clones are kept and a portion is missing. The sample includes around 21,000 clones, about 87% of them seen just once. Sequencing was carried out using blood. These receptors were obtained from a woman in her twenties or thirties with cystic fibrosis.

The gene calls are TRBV2 and TRBJ1-6, with D unresolved. Germline V gene sequence: CDR1 SNHLY, CDR2 FYNNEI. The CDR3 has 13 amino acids. V lost 8 bases to trimming and J lost 10 bases, with 15 bases between them. The CDR3 loop is CASRGGMGSPLHF. CDR3 sequence (DNA): TGTGCCAGCCGCGGAGGGATGGGGTCACCCCTCCACTTT.

This sequence joins TRBV21-1 and TRBJ1-1. TRBV21-1 is marked as a pseudogene. This CDR3 is built from 17 residues. The CDR3: CASSNPLTRLRRWEAFF. CDR3 coding DNA: TGTGCCAGCAGCAACCCTTTGACCCGACTCCGACGCTGGGAAGCTTTCTTT.

This clone was detected only once. The rearrangement joins TRBV29-1 to TRBJ1-2, with D unclear. The V end lost 6 bases, the J end lost 2 bases, and 19 bases lay between the germline ends. The CDR3 extends over 15 amino acids. CDR1 is SQVTM and CDR2 is ANQGSEA in the germline V gene. CDR3 coding DNA: TGCAGCGTCGTCGACGCATTTCTAACCAACTATGGCTACACCTTC. It is translated as CSVVDAFLTNYGYTF.

V gene TRBV4-3 combines with J gene TRBJ2-7; D gene uncertain. V lost 1 base, J lost 1 base, and 5 bases lay in between. Germline V lookup: CDR1 LGHNA, CDR2 YSLEER. The CDR3 totals 13 residues. CDR3 region: CASSQGPSYEQYF. The CDR3, as DNA: TGCGCCAGCAGCCAAGGACCGTCCTACGAGCAGTACTTC.

This clone was counted a few times. This sequence joins TRBV12-5 and TRBJ1-1; possibly TRBD1 for D (6 bases). CDR1 and CDR2 (germline): LGHNT, FRNRAP. This CDR3 spans 13 amino acids. The V end lost 4 bases, the J end lost 4 bases, and 10 bases lay between the germline ends. DNA of the CDR3: TGTGCTAGTGGTTCAGGCAGGGGCACTGAAGCTTTCTTT. Its protein product is CASGSGRGTEAFF.

The chain uses TRBV7-2 and TRBJ1-1; D is perhaps TRBD1 (5 bases). The CDR3 loop spans 17 amino acids. Deletions cut 4 bases from V and 3 bases from J, with 21 bases between. CDR1 SGHTA and CDR2 FQGNSA come from the germline V gene. CDR3 sequence (DNA): TGTGCCAGCAGCTCTACCTCCATGGGGGGGAAAGACACTGAAGCTTTCTTT. This sequence encodes CASSSTSMGGKDTEAFF.

This chain links TRBV5-4 with TRBJ1-6, with 7 bases matching TRBD1. The J segment lost 9 bases and the V segment lost 0 bases, leaving 6 bases of the junction unmatched. Germline CDR1 reads SGHNT; CDR2 reads YYREEE (reference sequence). This CDR3 is built from 15 residues. The CDR3 DNA is TGTGCCAGCAGCTTGGGACAGGGTAAGGCTTCACCCCTCCACTTT. Translated: CASSLGQGKASPLHF.

The V and J genes are TRBV25-1 and TRBJ2-1, with D possibly called TRBD1 or TRBD2 (5 bases each). Trimming cost V 8 bases and J 6 bases, with 14 bases left between them. The CDR3 runs 13 residues. From germline, CDR1 is MGHDK and CDR2 SYGVNS. In nucleotides, the CDR3 is TGTGCCAGCCGCGAGGGGCTAACCAATGAGCAGTTCTTC. Its protein product is CASREGLTNEQFF.

The rearrangement joins TRBV4-3 to TRBJ2-7; TRBD1 might be the D (5 bases). The CDR3 consists of 15 residues. The germline CDR1 and CDR2 sequences are LGHNA and YSLEER. V was shortened by 0 bases and J by 2 bases, with 11 bases between the two germline ends. The CDR3 sequence is CASSQDQGSPYEQYF. For the CDR3, the DNA is TGCGCCAGCAGCCAAGATCAGGGAAGCCCCTACGAGCAGTACTTC.

This sequence joins TRBV5-1 and TRBJ2-3; 12 positions agree with TRBD2. Germline assignment: CDR1 SGHRS and CDR2 YFSETQ. V lost 4 bases and J lost 1; bases outside the gene matches: 13. The CDR3 is made up of 19 amino acids. The CDR3 bases are TGCGCCAGCAGCCTCCTTACTAGCGGGGGGCCCACTGGCACAGATACGCAGTATTTT. Translated, it gives CASSLLTSGGPTGTDTQYF.

The genes are TRBV27 and TRBJ1-4; D ambiguous. Per germline, CDR1 MNHEY and CDR2 SMNVEV (reference sequence). Trimming shortened V by 5 bases and J by 0 bases, and 7 bases separated the two germline ends. The CDR3 sequence is 14 residues long. This chain's CDR3 is CASSRRATNEKLFF. In DNA, the CDR3 is TGTGCCAGCAGTAGACGGGCAACTAATGAAAAACTGTTTTTT.

On this clone itself: At the DNA level, this CDR3 is encoded by other sequences in the same sample as well. The gene calls are TRBV5-1 and TRBJ1-4; 8 bases are shared with TRBD1. The V gene's germline CDR1 is SGHRS and CDR2 YFSETQ. The CDR3 totals 14 residues. J was trimmed by 5 bases and V by 2 bases; bases with no gene match: 2. In nucleotides, the CDR3 is TGCGCCAGCAGCTTAACAGGGGGGAATGAAAAACTGTTTTTT. Residues: CASSLTGGNEKLFF.

The chain combines TRBV6-1 with TRBJ1-4; 9 bases map to TRBD1. This CDR3 has 15 amino acids. With V trimmed by 2 bases and J by 7 bases, 5 bases remained unmatched. Germline V gene data show CDR1 as MNHNS and CDR2 as SASEGT. In nucleotides, the CDR3 is TGTGCCAGCAGTGAAATCGGGGGACAGGGTGAAAAACTGTTTTTT. Translating gives CASSEIGGQGEKLFF.

The rearrangement joins TRBV6-5 to TRBJ2-6; D ambiguous. The V gene lost 4 bases and the J gene lost 3 bases, with 13 bases spanning the gap. Germline V lookup: CDR1 MNHEY, CDR2 SVGAGI. This CDR3 is built from 16 residues. CDR3 coding DNA: TGTGCCAGCAGTTTGACCCCGTTTGTTGGGGCCAACGTCCTGACTTTC. Amino acids: CASSLTPFVGANVLTF.

This chain uses TRBV19 with TRBJ1-1; D possibly corresponds to TRBD1 (5 bases). CDR3 length equals 16 residues. CDR1 LNHDA and CDR2 SQIVND come from the germline V gene (reference sequence). Trimming removed 3 bases at V and 6 bases at J, with 20 bases between. The CDR3 DNA reads as TGTGCCAGTAGTATCGGAGGAGGGGTGAGTATCCCTGAAGCTTTCTTT. It translates to CASSIGGGVSIPEAFF. Based on the CDR3 plus reference TRBV19 and TRBJ1-1, the full variable domain is DGGITQSPKYLFRKEGQNVTLSCEQNLNHDAMYWYRQDPGQGLRLIYYSQIVNDFQKGDIAEGYSVSREKKESFPLTVTSAQKNPTAFYLCASSIGGGVSIPEAFFGQGTRLTVV.

The chain couples TRBV19 to TRBJ1-1; 7 bases line up with TRBD1. Germline-derived CDR1 and CDR2 are LNHDA and SQIVND (reference sequence). Trimming removed 6 bases from V and 3 bases from J; junction bases left unmatched: 7. The CDR3 extends over 14 amino acids. CDR3 nucleotides: TGTGCCAGTAGACAGGGGATAGGCGACACTGAAGCTTTCTTT. Its translation: CASRQGIGDTEAFF.

V gene TRBV19 combines with J gene TRBJ2-5; 12 bases map to TRBD2. This CDR3 spans 17 amino acids. The V segment lost 6 bases and the J segment 4 bases; nucleotides outside the gene matches: 12. Per germline, CDR1 LNHDA and CDR2 SQIVND (reference sequence). The CDR3 region has the DNA TGTGCCAGTAGGAGGCGGCTAGCGGGGGGGAATTCAGAGACCCAGTACTTC. It encodes CASRRRLAGGNSETQYF.

The chain uses TRBV7-8 and TRBJ2-7; 10 nucleotides align to TRBD1. V lost 1 base to trimming and J lost 2 bases; unmatched junction nucleotides: 2. Germline CDR1 is SGHVS and CDR2 is FQNEAQ. This CDR3 has 15 amino acids. In nucleotides, the CDR3 is TGTGCCAGCAGCTTAGACGGGACAGGGGCCTACGAGCAGTACTTC. Its protein product is CASSLDGTGAYEQYF.

Only a few counts were recorded for this clone. The chain links TRBV10-1 to TRBJ2-1; 7 bases map to TRBD2. Trimming at V came to 2 bases and at J to 6 bases, leaving 1 base not matched to a gene. Germline loops: CDR1 WNHNN, CDR2 SYGVQD (reference sequence). The CDR3 consists of 13 residues. CDR3 bases: TGCGCCAGCAGTGAGGGGGGGGGCAATGAGCAGTTCTTC. Translating it yields CASSEGGGNEQFF.

CDR3 sequence reads: CASSLAGSSYEQYF. CDR3 DNA sequence: TGTGCCAGCAGCTTGGCTGGGAGCTCCTACGAGCAGTACTTC. The chain combines TRBV5-6 with TRBJ2-7; D might be TRBD2 (5 bases). The CDR3 spans 14 residues. V was pared by 0 bases and J by 0 bases, with 7 bases between. CDR1 SGHDT and CDR2 YYEEEE come from the germline V gene.

CDR3 in DNA: TGTGCCAGCAGCTTTCTCGACAGGGGGTACACTGAAGCTTTCTTT. Its protein is CASSFLDRGYTEAFF. The V call is TRBV5-4, the J call TRBJ1-1; 9 bases are a match to TRBD1. The CDR3 runs to 15 residues. V was pared by 2 bases and J by 3 bases, with 5 bases of the junction left unmatched. Germline CDR1 reads SGHNT; CDR2 reads YYREEE (reference sequence).

This sequence joins TRBV15 and TRBJ2-3; D remains unclear. CDR1 LNHNV and CDR2 YYDKDF come from the germline V gene (reference sequence). The V gene lost 5 bases and the J gene lost 6 bases, with 9 bases spanning the gap. CDR3 length equals 12 residues. As DNA, the CDR3 is TGTGCCACCAGCCACGTAGAGGATACGCAGTATTTT. This codes for CATSHVEDTQYF.

The CDR3: CASSQDRRGNTIYF. The DNA of the CDR3 is TGCGCCAGCAGCCAAGATCGTCGGGGAAACACCATATATTTT. This rearrangement joins TRBV4-1 to TRBJ1-3; no definite D call. Trimming left V 0 bases short and J 4 bases short, with 7 bases between. The CDR3 totals 14 residues. Germline lookup yields CDR1 MGHRA and CDR2 YSYEKL.

This rearrangement joins TRBV4-1 to TRBJ2-1; perhaps TRBD2 as D (5 bases). From germline, CDR1 is MGHRA and CDR2 YSYEKL. The V gene lost 4 bases and the J gene lost 7 bases, with 8 bases spanning the gap. CDR3 size: 12 residues. CDR3 region: CASSPSGNEQFF. DNA of the CDR3: TGCGCCAGCAGCCCCTCGGGGAATGAGCAGTTCTTC.

This clone has only a few counts. The CDR3 sequence: CASSELAGGPDTQYF. CDR3 nucleotide sequence: TGTGCCAGCAGTGAACTAGCGGGGGGGCCAGATACGCAGTATTTT. This chain joins TRBV6-1 and TRBJ2-3; 12 nucleotides align to TRBD2. The CDR3 is 15 amino acids. Germline CDR1 reads MNHNS; CDR2 reads SASEGT. The V gene end was trimmed by 2 bases and the J gene end by 4 bases; junction bases not matched to a gene: 1.

The chain recombines TRBV4-3 with TRBJ2-5; D perhaps matches TRBD2 (6 bases). The V end lost 1 base, the J end lost 0 bases, and 12 bases lay between the germline ends. This CDR3 region has 16 residues. The germline CDR1 and CDR2 sequences are LGHNA and YSLEER. The CDR3 DNA sequence: TGCGCCAGCAGCCAAGTTAGCGGAGCCGACCAAGAGACCCAGTACTTC. This sequence encodes CASSQVSGADQETQYF.